This T cell receptor beta chain was sequenced for a study of T cell changes during pregnancy in multiple sclerosis. Germline CDR1 MNHEY, CDR2 SMNVEV (reference sequence). V shed 5 bases and J 5 bases; nucleotides not matched to a gene: 13. The CDR3 spans 16 residues. Method: immunoSEQ multiplex PCR; TCRdb's copy keeps in-frame clones and lacks some. Here the sample spans 70,000 to 75,000 clones, 90% to 95% being singletons. The receptor's source is a female donor in good health, enrolled as a control in a pregnancy study. Source: peripheral blood, taken in the second trimester of pregnancy. This chain uses TRBV27 with TRBJ2-5; 8 bases align to TRBD2. This CDR3 is CASSPRGGGIIETQYF. DNA of the CDR3: TGTGCCAGCAGTCCACGGGGCGGGGGGATCATCGAGACCCAGTACTTC.